Listed below are T cell receptor beta chains from one sample, sequenced in a study of OX40 agonist ivuxolimab in advanced cancers. Some clones are missing from TCRdb's copy, which holds only in-frame ones; the method was immunoSEQ multiplex PCR. The sample contains some 52,000 clones, over 85% of which appear only once. The specimen comprised CD4+ or CD8+ T cells sorted from blood, sampled in a trial of the OX40 agonist ivuxolimab. These receptors were obtained from an adult with an advanced solid tumor such as melanoma, head and neck, liver or kidney cancer. Both conserved end residues are trimmed from each CDR3. Fields, in order: CDR3 length, J gene, D gene, V gene, CDR3 protein. A D gene is named only where the DNA matches it firmly.

14,TRBJ2-3,-,TRBV4-3,ASSQDIQRGADTQY
11,TRBJ2-1,-,TRBV14,ASSQSGFNEQF
12,TRBJ2-7,TRBD1,TRBV27,ASRGRGQGIEQY
13,TRBJ2-7,-,TRBV4-3,ASSQGSDPYYEQY
13,-,TRBD2,TRBV4-3,ASSQEAAGAYEQY
12,TRBJ2-3,-,TRBV7-6,ASSLGDLGDTQY
12,TRBJ2-5,TRBD1,TRBV4-3,ASSRGQGIETQY
14,TRBJ2-7,TRBD1,TRBV4-3,ASSQGTGGGSYEQY
11,TRBJ2-5,-,TRBV11-2,ASSFRARETQY
13,TRBJ2-3,TRBD2,TRBV6-5,ASSHSGSATDTQY
14,TRBJ2-1,TRBD2,TRBV6-6,ASTFPGLAAENEQF
10,TRBJ2-1,-,TRBV13,ASSSVYNEQF
12,TRBJ2-5,-,TRBV27,ASSAGTQGETQY
10,TRBJ2-7,-,TRBV13,ASSLLGNEQY
11,TRBJ2-1,-,TRBV9,ASSVNSDNEQF
14,TRBJ2-3,TRBD2,TRBV27,ASSPVAGGVTDTQY
14,TRBJ2-7,-,TRBV28,ASSSPKTESSYEQY